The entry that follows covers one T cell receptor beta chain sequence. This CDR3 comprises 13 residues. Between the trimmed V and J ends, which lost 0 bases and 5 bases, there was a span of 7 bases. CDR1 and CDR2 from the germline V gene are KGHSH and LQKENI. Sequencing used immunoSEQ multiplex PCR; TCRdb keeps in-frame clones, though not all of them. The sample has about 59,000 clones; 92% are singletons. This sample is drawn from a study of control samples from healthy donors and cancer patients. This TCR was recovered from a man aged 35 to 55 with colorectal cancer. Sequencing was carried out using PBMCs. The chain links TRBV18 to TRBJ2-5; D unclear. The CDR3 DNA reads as TGTGCCAGCTCACCACCAAGTTTGGAGACCCAGTACTTC. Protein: CASSPPSLETQYF.